This TCR beta chain was retrieved from a study of identical twins. The study, taken as a whole, reports: The analysis was cross-sectional rather than longitudinal within donors.

The CDR3 has 14 residues. Germline lookup yields CDR1 SEHNR and CDR2 FQNEAQ (reference sequence). Trimming left V 5 bases short and J 2 bases short, with 10 bases between. This clonotype was seen a handful of times. The antigen remains undetermined. TCRdb re-called the 5' RACE reads with MiXCR, one entry per CDR3 protein. The table records around 650,000 distinct CDR3 sequences, 7.1% of them present only once. The same data also contributed to another study, on yellow fever vaccine responses in identical twins. This second study notes: Convergence reportedly seemed to mark part of the twins' vaccine T cell response, with personalization marking the rest.

Sequencing used PBMCs. The sequence derives from a woman aged 18 to 35 in good health. The genes are TRBV7-9 and TRBJ2-1; D gene uncertain. DNA for the CDR3: TGTGCCAGCAGCCCCTCGGCAGCCTACAATGAGCAGTTCTTC. Translating gives CASSPSAAYNEQFF.